The clone carrying this TCR beta chain was picked up many times. This sample's time point: longitudinal time-point 1 (baseline). This entry belongs to a study of neurological immune-mediated disorders. TCRdb ran MiXCR on the 5' RACE reads and lists one entry per CDR3 protein. The sample includes approximately 53,000 distinct CDR3 sequences, about 9% of them seen just once. The CDR3 has 12 amino acids. The ends were cut back, 6 bases at V and 2 bases at J, with 8 bases in the middle. The germline V gene encodes CDR1 SQVTM and CDR2 ANQGSEA. Sequenced input: PBMCs. The gene calls are TRBV29-1 and TRBJ2-1; D remains ambiguous. The clonotype was recovered from a woman between 35 and 50 years old in good health. Here the CDR3 DNA reads TGCAGCGTAGTTACTCCCTACAATGAGCAGTTCTTC. Amino acid sequence: CSVVTPYNEQFF.